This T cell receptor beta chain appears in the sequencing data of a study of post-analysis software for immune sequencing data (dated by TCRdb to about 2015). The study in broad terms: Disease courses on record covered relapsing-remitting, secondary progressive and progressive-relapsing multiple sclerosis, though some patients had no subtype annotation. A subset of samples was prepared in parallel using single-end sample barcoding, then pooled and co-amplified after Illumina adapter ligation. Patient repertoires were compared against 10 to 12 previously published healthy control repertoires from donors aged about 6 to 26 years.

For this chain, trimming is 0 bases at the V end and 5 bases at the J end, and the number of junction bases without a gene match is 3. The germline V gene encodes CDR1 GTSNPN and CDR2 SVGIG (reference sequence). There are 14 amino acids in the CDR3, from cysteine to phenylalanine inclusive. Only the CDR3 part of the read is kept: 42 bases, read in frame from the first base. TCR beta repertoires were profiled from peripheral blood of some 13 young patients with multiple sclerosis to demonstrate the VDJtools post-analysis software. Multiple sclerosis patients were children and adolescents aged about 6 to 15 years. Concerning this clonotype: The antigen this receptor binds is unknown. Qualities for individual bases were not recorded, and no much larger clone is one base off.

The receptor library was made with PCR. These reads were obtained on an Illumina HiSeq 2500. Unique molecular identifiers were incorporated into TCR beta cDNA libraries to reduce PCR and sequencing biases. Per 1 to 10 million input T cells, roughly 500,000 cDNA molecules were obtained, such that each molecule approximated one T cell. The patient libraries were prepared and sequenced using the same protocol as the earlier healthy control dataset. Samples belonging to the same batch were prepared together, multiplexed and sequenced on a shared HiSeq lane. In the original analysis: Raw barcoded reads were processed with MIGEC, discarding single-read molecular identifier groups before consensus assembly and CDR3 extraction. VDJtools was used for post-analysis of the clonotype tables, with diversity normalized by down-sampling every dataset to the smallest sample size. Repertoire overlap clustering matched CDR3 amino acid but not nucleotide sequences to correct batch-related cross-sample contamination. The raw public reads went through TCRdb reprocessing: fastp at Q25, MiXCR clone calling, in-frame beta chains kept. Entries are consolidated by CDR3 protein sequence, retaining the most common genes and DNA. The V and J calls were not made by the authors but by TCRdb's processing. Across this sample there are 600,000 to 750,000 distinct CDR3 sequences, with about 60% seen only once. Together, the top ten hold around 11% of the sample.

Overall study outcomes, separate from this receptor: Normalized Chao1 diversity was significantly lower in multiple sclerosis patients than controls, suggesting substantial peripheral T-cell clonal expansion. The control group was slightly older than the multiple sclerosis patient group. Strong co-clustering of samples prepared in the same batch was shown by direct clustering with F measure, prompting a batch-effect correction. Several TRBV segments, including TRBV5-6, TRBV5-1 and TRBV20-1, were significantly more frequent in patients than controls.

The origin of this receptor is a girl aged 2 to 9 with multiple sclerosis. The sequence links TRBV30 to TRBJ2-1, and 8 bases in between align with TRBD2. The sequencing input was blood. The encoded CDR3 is CAWSVAGVHNEQFF. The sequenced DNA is TGTGCCTGGAGTGTAGCGGGAGTTCACAATGAGCAGTTCTTC.